This T cell receptor beta chain came from a study of CD8+ T cells in alopecia areata. Study information: The duration of tofacitinib was 6 to 18 months, with 6 months off drug afterward. Overall study results and limits: Throughout tofacitinib, many expanded lesional clones continued to persist in scalp and blood.

cDNA reverse transcribed from extracted RNA served as the sequencing template. Libraries were prepared by immunoSEQ multiplex PCR; TCRdb keeps only in-frame clonotypes and omits some of them. The table has around 300,000 clones, 45% to 70% seen once. The V end was cut by 2 bases, the J end by 4 bases, with 20 bases between. Germline CDR1 and CDR2: ENHRY and SYGVKD. The CDR3 has 17 residues. Stated treatment: oral pan-JAK inhibitor, 5-10 mg twice daily. Peripheral blood and lesional scalp punch biopsies were taken from alopecia areata patients. As to this clone: Its target is unknown.

This TCR came from a human donor with alopecia areata. V gene TRBV10-3 combines with J gene TRBJ1-1; D ambiguous. Sample: CD4+ T cells sorted from blood, taken around week 53, from a patient treated with tofacitinib. The CDR3, as DNA: TGTGCCATCAGTGAGCCGCGGACCGGAGGTTCCGGCACTGAAGCTTTCTTT. Its protein is CAISEPRTGGSGTEAFF.